This record covers a single T cell receptor beta chain. This sample was included in a study of patients and donors after allogeneic stem cell transplantation. The CDR3 runs 13 residues. CDR1 is SQVTM and CDR2 is ANQGSEA in the germline V gene. The V end was cut by 5 bases, the J end by 7 bases, with 17 bases between. TCRdb ran MiXCR on the RT-PCR reads and lists one entry per CDR3 protein. The sample lists under 200,000 distinct CDR3 sequences, approximately 24% occurring once. This chain joins TRBV29-1 and TRBJ1-2; TRBD1 is a possible D gene (5 bases). Material for sequencing was blood, either unsorted or a sorted T cell fraction (not recorded which). The TCR sequence derives from a human donor who was either an allogeneic HSCT recipient or a stem cell or donor lymphocyte infusion donor (not recorded which). It is not recorded whose cells these are; they may come from a transplant donor. The CDR3 here is CSVTYRKSGGYTF. CDR3 bases: TGCAGCGTTACCTACAGGAAGAGTGGTGGCTACACCTTC.